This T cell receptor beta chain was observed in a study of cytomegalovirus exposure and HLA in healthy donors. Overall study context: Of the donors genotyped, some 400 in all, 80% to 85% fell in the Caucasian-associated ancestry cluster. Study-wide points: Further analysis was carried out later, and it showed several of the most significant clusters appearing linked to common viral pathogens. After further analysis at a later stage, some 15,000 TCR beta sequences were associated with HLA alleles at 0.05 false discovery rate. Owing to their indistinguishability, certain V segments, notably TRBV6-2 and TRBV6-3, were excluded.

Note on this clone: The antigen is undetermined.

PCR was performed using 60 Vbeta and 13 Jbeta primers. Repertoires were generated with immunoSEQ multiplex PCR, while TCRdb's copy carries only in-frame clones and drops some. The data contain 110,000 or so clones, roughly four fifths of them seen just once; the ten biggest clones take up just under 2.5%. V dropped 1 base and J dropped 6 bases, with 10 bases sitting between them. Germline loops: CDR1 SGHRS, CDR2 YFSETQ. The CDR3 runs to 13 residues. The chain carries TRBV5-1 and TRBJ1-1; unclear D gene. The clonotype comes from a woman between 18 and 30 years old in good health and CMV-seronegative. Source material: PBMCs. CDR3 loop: CASSLSDQAEAFF. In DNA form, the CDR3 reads TGCGCCAGCAGCTTGAGTGATCAGGCTGAAGCTTTCTTT.